The 29 T cell receptor beta chains given below trace back to one sample, sequenced in a study of beta chain features in type 1 diabetes. Their antigens are not known. Study-level findings and limits: TCRB CDR3s were moderately but significantly shorter in Type 1 diabetes patients in all four CD4+ subsets.

Reverse transcription of all isolated RNA meant that expressed TCRB transcripts were sequenced. Libraries were prepared by immunoSEQ multiplex PCR; TCRdb keeps only in-frame clonotypes and omits some of them. Here the sample spans about 740,000 clones, around 15% being singletons. The sequencing sample was made of naive CD4+ T cells from blood. Source of these receptors: a man younger than 30 with type 1 diabetes.

This clone was seen a few times. The chain has TRBV6-5 and TRBJ1-1; D remains ambiguous. Per the germline V gene, CDR1 is MNHEY and CDR2 is SVGAGI. Deletions cut 2 bases from V and 7 bases from J, with 14 bases between. The CDR3 totals 14 residues. The CDR3 bases are TGTGCCAGCAGTTACCAGCGGATCTGGGGTGAAGCTTTCTTT. Translated, it gives CASSYQRIWGEAFF.

This clone turned up a few times. The chain employs TRBV7-9 and TRBJ2-3, with 11 positions matching TRBD2. Trimming took 5 bases from V and 4 from J; bases not matched to a gene: 17. CDR3 size: 19 residues. The germline CDR1 and CDR2 sequences are SEHNR and FQNEAQ (reference sequence). The CDR3 loop reads CASSEGQTLAGALPDTQYF. The CDR3 DNA reads as TGTGCCAGCAGCGAGGGGCAAACACTAGCGGGGGCTCTCCCAGATACGCAGTATTTT.

This clone was found a few times. This CDR3 is CASSEPPRGHQPQHF. CDR3 nucleotides: TGTGCCAGCAGTGAACCCCCAAGGGGCCATCAGCCCCAGCATTTT. The V and J genes are TRBV6-1 and TRBJ1-5; perhaps TRBD1 as D (5 bases). This CDR3 is built from 15 residues. The germline CDR1 and CDR2 sequences are MNHNS and SASEGT. Trimming took 2 bases from V and 5 from J, leaving 13 bases between them.

The rearrangement uses TRBV15 and TRBJ2-1; 8 bases line up with TRBD1. The germline gives CDR1 LNHNV, CDR2 YYDKDF (reference sequence). The CDR3 has 16 amino acids. The V and J ends lost 3 bases and 8 bases, in that order; junction bases with no gene match: 12. The CDR3 nucleotides are TGTGCCACCAGCAGCCGCAGGGTTCAGGGGGCGGATGAGCAGTTCTTC. Translated, it gives CATSSRRVQGADEQFF. Complete variable domain (other parts from reference TRBV15 and TRBJ2-1): DAMVIQNPRYQVTQFGKPVTLSCSQTLNHNVMYWYQQKSSQAPKLLFHYYDKDFNNEADTPDNFQSRRPNTSFCFLDIRSPGLGDTAMYLCATSSRRVQGADEQFFGPGTRLTVL.

This clone was observed a few times. This sample includes further DNA sequences coding for the same CDR3. The rearrangement uses TRBV18 and TRBJ1-6; no clear D. The CDR3 has 12 amino acids. The germline gives CDR1 KGHSH, CDR2 LQKENI. V was clipped by 0 bases and J by 8 bases, with 2 bases between them. The CDR3 sequence is CASSPPDSPLHF. DNA for the CDR3: TGTGCCAGCTCACCACCGGATTCACCCCTCCACTTT.

This chain joins TRBV14 and TRBJ1-2; D call uncertain. The CDR3 consists of 14 residues. CDR1 SGHDN and CDR2 FVKESK come from the germline V gene. Trimming left V 1 base short and J 8 bases short, with 14 bases between. The CDR3 DNA follows: TGTGCCAGCAGCCAAGGTGTCAGAGCCGTAGGCTACACCTTC. Its translation is CASSQGVRAVGYTF.

This clone was recorded a few times. The chain has TRBV28 and TRBJ1-6; D call uncertain. V was clipped by 3 bases and J by 5 bases, with 8 bases between them. CDR3 size: 14 residues. Germline values: CDR1 MDHEN, CDR2 SYDVKM. The CDR3 region is CASSFADHNSPLHF. DNA for the CDR3: TGTGCCAGCAGTTTTGCAGATCATAATTCACCCCTCCACTTT.

V is TRBV9 and J is TRBJ1-1, with D perhaps matching TRBD1 (5 bases). The CDR3 contains 14 residues. Between the trimmed V and J ends, which lost 0 bases and 4 bases, there was a span of 10 bases. Germline V gene lookup returns CDR1 SGDLS and CDR2 YYNGEE. CDR3 protein: CASSVGAGPTEAFF. CDR3 sequence (DNA): TGTGCCAGCAGCGTAGGGGCAGGGCCCACTGAAGCTTTCTTT.

This clone was counted a few times. The chain links TRBV21-1 to TRBJ2-1; the table calls TRBD2, which could not be checked here. TRBV21-1 is shown as a pseudogene. The CDR3 is made up of 14 amino acids. The CDR3 DNA reads TGTGCCAGCAGCAAACTAGCGGGGCACAATGAGCAGTTCTTC. Protein: CASSKLAGHNEQFF.

This rearrangement joins TRBV30 to TRBJ1-5; D unclear. This CDR3 comprises 12 residues. Germline assignment: CDR1 GTSNPN and CDR2 SVGIG (reference sequence). V gave up 1 base and J gave up 4 bases, with 5 bases separating them. CDR3 sequence reads: CAWSATNQPQHF. CDR3 in DNA: TGTGCCTGGAGTGCTACAAATCAGCCCCAGCATTTT.

Only a few counts were recorded for this clone. The chain combines TRBV5-6 with TRBJ2-1, with D perhaps matching TRBD2 (5 bases). Germline-derived CDR1 and CDR2 are SGHDT and YYEEEE. The CDR3 runs 12 residues. The ends were cut back, 2 bases at V and 9 bases at J, with 9 bases in the middle. The CDR3 nucleotides read TGTGCCAGCAGCTTCCGCGGGCCTGAGCAGTTCTTC. This encodes CASSFRGPEQFF. Complete variable domain (other parts from reference TRBV5-6 and TRBJ2-1): DAGVTQSPTHLIKTRGQQVTLRCSPKSGHDTVSWYQQALGQGPQFIFQYYEEEERQRGNFPDRFSGHQFPNYSSELNVNALLLGDSALYLCASSFRGPEQFFGPGTRLTVL.

This clone has just a few counts. The chain is built from TRBV6-5 and TRBJ2-3, with 12 bases identical to TRBD2. V trimming: 4 bases; J trimming: 4 bases; junction bases outside the gene matches: 6. This CDR3 has 16 residues. CDR1 MNHEY and CDR2 SVGAGI come from the germline V gene. CDR3 sequence reads: CASSSRTSGEADTQYF. The CDR3 DNA follows: TGTGCCAGCAGTTCACGGACTAGCGGGGAAGCAGATACGCAGTATTTT.

The chain couples TRBV25-1 to TRBJ1-2; TRBD1 matches at 9 bases. Germline-derived CDR1 and CDR2 are MGHDK and SYGVNS. After removal of 4 bases from V and 14 bases from J, the junction contained 14 bases not matched to a gene. The CDR3 is 14 residues long. This CDR3 reads CASSGPGQGMVETF. The CDR3 nucleotides are TGTGCCAGCAGTGGCCCAGGACAGGGGATGGTGGAGACCTTC.

This clone was seen just once. The V call is TRBV11-2, the J call TRBJ2-5; the D is unclear. This CDR3 is built from 13 residues. The germline CDR1 and CDR2 sequences are SGHAT and FQNNGV. V was clipped by 4 bases and J by 5 bases, with 11 bases between them. CDR3 bases: TGTGCCAGCAGCTCAAGGGTCGGGGAGACCCAGTACTTC. It codes for CASSSRVGETQYF.

This clone was observed a few times. This chain joins TRBV7-2 and TRBJ1-5; D uncertain. The germline V gene encodes CDR1 SGHTA and CDR2 FQGNSA. This CDR3 contains 16 residues. Trimming cost V 1 base and J 6 bases, with 16 bases left between them. CDR3 nucleotide sequence: TGTGCCAGCAGCTTAGTCCCGACTCAGCAAGGTCAGCCCCAGCATTTT. This gives the protein CASSLVPTQQGQPQHF. The full variable domain, in which reference TRBV7-2 and TRBJ1-5 provide the parts outside the CDR3, is GAGVSQSPSNKVTEKGKDVELRCDPISGHTALYWYRQSLGQGLEFLIYFQGNSAPDKSGLPSDRFSAERTGGSVSTLTIQRTQQEDSAVYLCASSLVPTQQGQPQHFGDGTRLSIL.

The chain links TRBV28 to TRBJ1-2; no definite D call. V lost 3 bases to trimming and J lost 4 bases, with 9 bases between them. The CDR3 has 13 residues. Per germline, CDR1 MDHEN and CDR2 SYDVKM. The CDR3 DNA follows: TGTGCCAGCAGTTTGCGCGAGGGCTATGGCTACACCTTC. This translates into CASSLREGYGYTF.

The chain's CDR3 is CASSFIGTGSYEQYF. CDR3 bases: TGTGCCAGCAGCTTTATCGGGACAGGGTCCTACGAGCAGTACTTC. This chain connects TRBV5-6 to TRBJ2-7; 9 positions agree with TRBD1. This CDR3 is 15 amino acids long. V trimming: 2 bases; J trimming: 1 base; junction bases outside the gene matches: 4. CDR1 is SGHDT and CDR2 is YYEEEE in the germline V gene.

The J gene is TRBJ2-3, the V gene TRBV5-1, with 7 bases matching TRBD1. Germline V gene lookup returns CDR1 SGHRS and CDR2 YFSETQ. The CDR3 totals 16 residues. J lost 0 bases, V lost 0 bases, and 4 bases had no gene match. DNA for the CDR3: TGCGCCAGCAGCTTGGCGACAGGGAGTAGCACAGATACGCAGTATTTT. Translation: CASSLATGSSTDTQYF.

V usage is TRBV5-4 and J usage is TRBJ2-3, with D perhaps TRBD2 (6 bases). Germline V gene sequence: CDR1 SGHNT, CDR2 YYREEE (reference sequence). The CDR3 contains 16 residues. V lost 5 bases to trimming and J lost 4 bases, with 20 bases between them. The CDR3 reads CASSFGPPREADTQYF. In nucleotides, the CDR3 is TGTGCCAGCAGTTTCGGACCGCCTAGGGAGGCAGATACGCAGTATTTT. The variable domain in full, with the rest retrieved from reference TRBV5-4 and TRBJ2-3, is ETGVTQSPTHLIKTRGQQVTLRCSSQSGHNTVSWYQQALGQGPQFIFQYYREEENGRGNFPPRFSGLQFPNYSSELNVNALELDDSALYLCASSFGPPREADTQYFGPGTRLTVL.

This clone was counted only a few times. The chain is built from TRBV7-9 and TRBJ2-3; D is uncertain. V was trimmed by 5 bases and J by 2 bases, leaving 14 bases between them. Germline CDR1 reads SEHNR; CDR2 reads FQNEAQ (reference sequence). The CDR3 spans 15 residues. The CDR3 is CASSLSGLLTDTQYF. In DNA form, the CDR3 reads TGTGCCAGCAGCCTAAGTGGGCTTCTCACAGATACGCAGTATTTT.

The J gene is TRBJ1-1, the V gene TRBV2; D ambiguous. This CDR3 is built from 14 residues. Germline V gene lookup returns CDR1 SNHLY and CDR2 FYNNEI. V was cut by 9 bases and J by 1 base, with 15 bases left in between. This chain's CDR3 is CASHKSGENTEAFF. The CDR3 DNA sequence: TGTGCCAGTCACAAATCCGGTGAGAACACTGAAGCTTTCTTT.

This clone was observed a handful of times. V and J are TRBV7-2 and TRBJ2-2, with 9 bases matching TRBD1. This CDR3 has 15 residues. The germline CDR1 and CDR2 sequences are SGHTA and FQGNSA. Trimming removed 1 base from V and 5 bases from J; junction bases left unmatched: 2. This chain's CDR3 is CASSLGTGETGELFF. Here the CDR3 DNA reads TGTGCCAGCAGCTTAGGGACAGGGGAAACCGGGGAGCTGTTTTTT.

The rearrangement uses TRBV10-3 and TRBJ1-5; 9 bases are shared with TRBD1. This CDR3 is 14 amino acids long. V lost 8 bases and J lost 4; bases outside the gene matches: 6. Looked up from germline, CDR1 is ENHRY and CDR2 is SYGVKD. CDR3 DNA sequence: TGTGCCATCGGTTCGACAGGGGGGAATCAGCCCCAGCATTTT. This gives the protein CAIGSTGGNQPQHF.

The rearrangement joins TRBV10-3 to TRBJ2-3; D might be TRBD1 or TRBD2, each matching 6 bases. The CDR3 extends over 17 amino acids. Germline loops: CDR1 ENHRY, CDR2 SYGVKD. V shed 2 bases and J shed 3 bases, with 18 bases lying between them. In DNA, the CDR3 is TGTGCCATCAGTGAGGATACAGGGCGGGAATCAACAGATACGCAGTATTTT. Its protein is CAISEDTGRESTDTQYF.

The chain links TRBV6-1 to TRBJ2-7; 11 positions match TRBD1. V lost 6 bases, J lost 5 bases, and 6 bases stayed unmatched. This CDR3 has 14 amino acids. Per the germline V gene, CDR1 is MNHNS and CDR2 is SASEGT. Written as DNA, the CDR3 is TGTGCCAGCAGCAGGACAGGGGGCTTCCACGAGCAGTACTTC. It is translated as CASSRTGGFHEQYF.

This rearrangement joins TRBV30 to TRBJ1-3; 7 nucleotides align to TRBD1. The CDR3 is 14 amino acids. Germline V gene data show CDR1 as GTSNPN and CDR2 as SVGIG (reference sequence). Unmatched junction bases numbered 5, after V lost 5 bases and J lost 1 base. Here the CDR3 reads CAWVTGKSGNTIYF. CDR3 DNA sequence: TGTGCCTGGGTGACAGGGAAATCTGGAAACACCATATATTTT.

In this sample, this clone turned up a few times. The chain joins TRBV27 to TRBJ1-1; 9 positions match TRBD1. Germline assignment: CDR1 MNHEY and CDR2 SMNVEV (reference sequence). Losses at the gene ends were 4 bases for V and 5 bases for J; bases not matched to a gene: 5. The CDR3 sequence is 14 residues long. The CDR3 is CASSSDRGATEAFF. CDR3 sequence (DNA): TGTGCCAGCAGTTCTGACAGGGGGGCGACTGAAGCTTTCTTT.

There are a few counts of this clone. The V call is TRBV6-6, the J call TRBJ2-7; D remains ambiguous. Per germline, CDR1 MNHNY and CDR2 SVGAGI (reference sequence). V was pared by 0 bases and J by 3 bases, with 15 bases between. There are 16 residues in the CDR3. CDR3: CASSYSFSGASYEQYF. Here the CDR3 DNA reads TGTGCCAGCAGTTACTCGTTTTCAGGAGCCAGCTACGAGCAGTACTTC.

The genes are TRBV9 and TRBJ2-1; D not resolved. V dropped 0 bases and J dropped 4 bases, with 5 bases sitting between them. The CDR3 runs to 13 residues. Germline-derived CDR1 and CDR2 are SGDLS and YYNGEE. This CDR3 is CASSVVGYNEQFF. CDR3 coding DNA: TGTGCCAGCAGCGTAGTGGGTTACAATGAGCAGTTCTTC.